The present TCR beta chain was sequenced within a study of cytomegalovirus exposure and HLA in healthy donors. Study-wide background: The approximately 120 validation repertoires were produced on the same platform as the 550 to 700 repertoires of the first cohort. This was reported in a later analysis.

Of note for this clone: Its antigen is as yet unknown.

Sequencing used immunoSEQ multiplex PCR; TCRdb keeps in-frame clones, though not all of them. Of 240,000 or so clones in the sample, approximately 86% were seen once. Overall study results and limits: Cytomegalovirus-associated status was assigned to about 180 TCR beta chains. Under in vitro conditions, three CMV-associated chains were confirmed as specific for CMV antigens. Later, an analysis found that TCR clusters from the first cohort tended to co-occur in the 120 or so validation repertoires.

This receptor was obtained from a woman aged 25 to 39 in good health and CMV-seropositive. Source material: PBMCs.

CDR3 bases: TGTGCCAGCAGCCAAGATTACGGCACAGGGTGGGCTTTCTTT. Its protein product is CASSQDYGTGWAFF. The chain employs TRBV14 and TRBJ1-1; a weak D match, TRBD1 (6 bases). The V and J ends lost 0 bases and 11 bases respectively, with 16 bases between them. The length of the CDR3 is 14 residues. Per germline, CDR1 SGHDN and CDR2 FVKESK. The whole variable domain, remainder taken from reference TRBV14 and TRBJ1-1, is EAGVTQFPSHSVIEKGQTVTLRCDPISGHDNLYWYRRVMGKEIKFLLHFVKESKQDESGMPNNRFLAERTGGTYSTLKVQPAELEDSGVYFCASSQDYGTGWAFFGQGTRLTVV.